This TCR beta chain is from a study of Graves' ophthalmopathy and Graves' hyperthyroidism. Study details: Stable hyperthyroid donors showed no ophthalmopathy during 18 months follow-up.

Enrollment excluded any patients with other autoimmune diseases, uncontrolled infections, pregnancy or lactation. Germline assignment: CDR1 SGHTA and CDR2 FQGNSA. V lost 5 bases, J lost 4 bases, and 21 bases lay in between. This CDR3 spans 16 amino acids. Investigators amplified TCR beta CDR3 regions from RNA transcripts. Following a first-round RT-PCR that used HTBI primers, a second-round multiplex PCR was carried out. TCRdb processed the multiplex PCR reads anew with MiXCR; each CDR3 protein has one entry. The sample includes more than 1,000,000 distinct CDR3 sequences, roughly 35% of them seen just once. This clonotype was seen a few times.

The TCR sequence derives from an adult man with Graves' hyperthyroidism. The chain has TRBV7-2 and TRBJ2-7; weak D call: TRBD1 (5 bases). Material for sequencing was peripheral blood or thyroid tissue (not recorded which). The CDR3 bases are TGTGCCAGCAGCCCCGACATAGGGCAGGGAAATTACGAGCAGTACTTC. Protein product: CASSPDIGQGNYEQYF.